The TCR beta chain described here comes from a study of blood T cell repertoires in COVID-19. Generated by immunoSEQ multiplex PCR, the TCRdb table keeps only in-frame clones and is missing some. This sample has roughly 160,000 clones; around 82% occur once, and the top ten carry roughly 18%. This CDR3 is 15 amino acids long. V lost 9 bases to trimming and J lost 3 bases, with 21 bases between them. Germline V lookup: CDR1 MDHEN, CDR2 SYDVKM. This clone occurred once. This chain connects TRBV28 to TRBJ2-7; perhaps TRBD1 as D (6 bases). Sample: PBMCs or T cells enriched from blood (not recorded which). This TCR was recovered from a man aged 55 to 70 who had recovered from COVID-19. The CDR3 protein is CASSYSSGQLYEQYF. CDR3 nucleotides: TGTGCCAGTTCATACAGCTCAGGACAGCTCTACGAGCAGTACTTC. Full variable domain (rest looked up from reference TRBV28 and TRBJ2-7): DVKVTQSSRYLVKRTGEKVFLECVQDMDHENMFWYRQDPGLGLRLIYFSYDVKMKEKGDIPEGYSVSREKKERFSLILESASTNQTSMYLCASSYSSGQLYEQYFGPGTRLTVT.